These 24 T cell receptor beta chains share one sample of origin, sequenced in a study of Ad26.COV2.S vaccination and SARS-CoV-2 variants. Treatment denoted: roughly 18 received Ad26.COV2.S at low or high dose, single or two shots; 5 received placebo; per-sample allocation not given. Material that was analyzed had been drawn on day 63 after the first vaccine or placebo injection. Assay: immunoSEQ multiplex PCR; the TCRdb copy retains only in-frame clones and omits some. The sample has fewer than 600,000 clones, roughly 87% seen once. The source was peripheral blood, collected in a trial of Ad26.COV2.S vaccine versus placebo. Receptors were obtained from a person between 18 and 59 years old who received the Ad26.COV2.S COVID-19 vaccine or a placebo.

This clone has just one count. The chain is built from TRBV29-1 and TRBJ2-7, with D unresolved. This CDR3 region has 12 residues. Germline CDR1 SQVTM, CDR2 ANQGSEA. With 4 bases removed from V and 2 bases from J, the gap between germline ends came to 9 bases. The CDR3 protein is CSVVYETYEQYF. CDR3 nucleotides: TGCAGCGTTGTCTACGAAACCTACGAGCAGTACTTC.

The gene calls are TRBV27 and TRBJ2-2, with D maybe TRBD2 (5 bases). V was shortened by 8 bases and J by 3 bases, with 16 bases between the two germline ends. Germline-derived CDR1 and CDR2 are MNHEY and SMNVEV (reference sequence). The CDR3 loop spans 15 amino acids. The CDR3 spells CASRTPGTHTGELFF. In DNA form, the CDR3 reads TGTGCCAGCCGAACCCCGGGAACACACACCGGGGAGCTGTTTTTT.

The rearrangement joins TRBV5-5 to TRBJ2-3; possible D gene TRBD2, 6 bases. CDR3 length: 16 residues. V was pared by 4 bases and J by 2 bases, with 17 bases between. Germline CDR1 and CDR2: SGHKS and YYEKEE (reference sequence). The CDR3 protein is CASSDKTRQDTDTQYF. The CDR3 region has the DNA TGTGCCAGCAGCGACAAGACTAGACAAGACACAGATACGCAGTATTTT.

In DNA, the CDR3 is TGTGCCAGCAGGGTCGGAGCCTCTAATTCACCCCTCCACTTT. Translation gives CASRVGASNSPLHF. The V and J genes are TRBV2 and TRBJ1-6; D not resolved. The CDR3 is 14 residues long. Trimming cost V 6 bases and J 6 bases, with 12 bases left between them. Germline CDR1 SNHLY, CDR2 FYNNEI.

The chain combines TRBV18 with TRBJ2-1, with no clear D. The CDR3 contains 14 residues. CDR1 is KGHSH and CDR2 is LQKENI in the germline V gene. Trimming left V 2 bases short and J 7 bases short, with 12 bases between. CDR3 protein: CASSPRARANEQFF. In nucleotides, the CDR3 is TGTGCCAGCTCACCAAGGGCTAGAGCGAATGAGCAGTTCTTC.

V is TRBV5-5 and J is TRBJ2-5; the D gene is possibly TRBD1 (5 bases). The V gene's germline CDR1 is SGHKS and CDR2 YYEKEE (reference sequence). The CDR3 spans 15 residues. V dropped 2 bases and J dropped 5 bases, with 16 bases sitting between them. CDR3 nucleotides: TGTGCCAGCAGCTTTATCACAGGAGTTGGGGAGACCCAGTACTTC. This sequence encodes CASSFITGVGETQYF.

The chain combines TRBV6-5 with TRBJ1-2; 11 bases agree with TRBD1. Germline assignment: CDR1 MNHEY and CDR2 SVGAGI. The CDR3 runs to 14 residues. Unmatched junction bases numbered 4, after V lost 6 bases and J lost 4 bases. CDR3 bases: TGTGCCAGCAGAAGGGACAGGGGGACCTATGGCTACACCTTC. Translating gives CASRRDRGTYGYTF.

This chain uses TRBV15 with TRBJ1-1; D gene uncertain. V gave up 0 bases and J gave up 4 bases, with 9 bases separating them. This CDR3 contains 14 residues. Germline assignment: CDR1 LNHNV and CDR2 YYDKDF (reference sequence). CDR3: CATSRETGSTEAFF. The CDR3 coding sequence is TGTGCCACCAGCAGAGAAACGGGGTCCACTGAAGCTTTCTTT.

V gene TRBV6-5 combines with J gene TRBJ2-3; a possible D gene is TRBD2 (6 bases). There are 15 residues in the CDR3. Trimming shortened V by 7 bases and J by 0 bases, and 14 bases separated the two germline ends. Per the germline V gene, CDR1 is MNHEY and CDR2 is SVGAGI. The CDR3 coding sequence is TGTGCCAGCATGGGAGGCCTGACTAGCACAGATACGCAGTATTTT. Translated: CASMGGLTSTDTQYF.

The chain joins TRBV28 to TRBJ1-1; D is undetermined. CDR3 size: 12 residues. Germline V gives CDR1 MDHEN, CDR2 SYDVKM. Between the trimmed V and J ends, which lost 6 bases and 6 bases, there was a span of 11 bases. Here the CDR3 DNA reads TGTGCCAGCAGCAAAAACGAAGCTGAAGCTTTCTTT. This translates into CASSKNEAEAFF.

The genes are TRBV19 and TRBJ2-1; no clear D. Germline CDR1 reads LNHDA; CDR2 reads SQIVND (reference sequence). Trimming took 2 bases from V and 2 from J, leaving 4 bases between them. The CDR3 covers 13 residues. The CDR3 DNA follows: TGTGCCAGTAGTATATACACCTACAATGAGCAGTTCTTC. Translated, it gives CASSIYTYNEQFF. The variable domain in full, completed from reference TRBV19 and TRBJ2-1, reads DGGITQSPKYLFRKEGQNVTLSCEQNLNHDAMYWYRQDPGQGLRLIYYSQIVNDFQKGDIAEGYSVSREKKESFPLTVTSAQKNPTAFYLCASSIYTYNEQFFGPGTRLTVL.

This chain connects TRBV6-2 or TRBV6-3 to TRBJ2-1; 15 positions match TRBD2. Germline assignment: CDR1 MNHEY and CDR2 SVGEGT. The CDR3 is made up of 17 amino acids. Germline trimming cut 4 bases from V and 2 bases from J; bases unmatched to any gene: 3. CDR3 loop: CASSSRTSGGAYNEQFF. For the CDR3, the DNA is TGTGCCAGCAGTTCTCGGACTAGCGGGGGGGCCTACAATGAGCAGTTCTTC.

V gene TRBV20-1 combines with J gene TRBJ1-2; D remains unclear. This CDR3 is 11 amino acids long. Trimming removed 1 base from V and 8 bases from J, with 8 bases in between. Germline lookup yields CDR1 DFQATT and CDR2 SNEGSKA (reference sequence). CDR3 nucleotides: TGCAGTGCTAGAGTTTTGCGGGGCTACACCTTC. This translates into CSARVLRGYTF.

This chain connects TRBV7-9 to TRBJ1-5, with a weak D call TRBD1 (6 bases). The CDR3 totals 14 residues. Germline CDR1 and CDR2: SEHNR and FQNEAQ (reference sequence). Trimming shortened V by 5 bases and J by 7 bases, and 15 bases separated the two germline ends. The CDR3, as DNA: TGTGCCAGCAGCCGTACAGGGATAGACCAGCCCCAGCATTTT. This encodes CASSRTGIDQPQHF.

The chain employs TRBV19 and TRBJ2-3; D is unresolved. The V end was cut by 3 bases, the J end by 2 bases, with 0 bases between. This CDR3 contains 11 residues. The germline V gene has CDR1 LNHDA and CDR2 SQIVND (reference sequence). DNA of the CDR3: TGTGCCAGTAGTATCACAGATACGCAGTATTTT. Protein: CASSITDTQYF.

This chain links TRBV11-2 with TRBJ2-7; 9 bases are a match to TRBD2. The ends lost 3 bases at V and 7 bases at J; junction bases unmatched: 13. Germline CDR1 is SGHAT and CDR2 is FQNNGV. The CDR3 spans 16 residues. In nucleotides, the CDR3 is TGTGCCAGCAGCTTCCGTGGCGGGGGGGCCACGGGGGAGCAGTACTTC. As protein: CASSFRGGGATGEQYF.

The chain recombines TRBV9 with TRBJ1-4, with 10 bases fitting TRBD1. Germline CDR1 reads SGDLS; CDR2 reads YYNGEE. The CDR3 runs to 13 residues. The trim removed 1 base at V and 11 bases at J, leaving 2 bases unmatched. The DNA for the CDR3 is TGTGCCAGCAGCGTAACGGACAGGGGGAAACTGTTTTTT. It specifies CASSVTDRGKLFF.

This chain joins TRBV19 and TRBJ2-7, with a tentative D call TRBD1 (6 bases). V lost 4 bases and J 3 bases, leaving 22 bases between the germline ends. The V gene's germline CDR1 is LNHDA and CDR2 SQIVND (reference sequence). This CDR3 comprises 17 residues. Here the CDR3 DNA reads TGTGCCAGTAGTAGAGCTACATCCGGGACACAACTCTACGAGCAGTACTTC. Translated, it gives CASSRATSGTQLYEQYF. Variable domain in full (rest from reference TRBV19 and TRBJ2-7): DGGITQSPKYLFRKEGQNVTLSCEQNLNHDAMYWYRQDPGQGLRLIYYSQIVNDFQKGDIAEGYSVSREKKESFPLTVTSAQKNPTAFYLCASSRATSGTQLYEQYFGPGTRLTVT.

This chain connects TRBV21-1 to TRBJ1-6; the D call TRBD1 from the table was never checked on the DNA. TRBV21-1 is given as a pseudogene. This CDR3 spans 17 amino acids. The CDR3 sequence: CASSKYLIGTGCRPLHF. CDR3 in DNA: TGTGCCAGCAGCAAATATTTGATAGGGACAGGGTGTCGACCCCTCCACTTT.

This chain uses TRBV20-1 with TRBJ2-1, with TRBD2 matching 8 bases. This CDR3 has 14 amino acids. The ends lost 3 bases at V and 4 bases at J; junction bases unmatched: 5. The germline CDR1 and CDR2 sequences are DFQATT and SNEGSKA (reference sequence). The CDR3 protein is CSASLAGGYNEQFF. CDR3 bases: TGCAGTGCTAGTCTGGCGGGGGGATACAATGAGCAGTTCTTC.

The chain combines TRBV20-1 with TRBJ2-7; D is undetermined. The V and J ends lost 1 base and 0 bases respectively, with 1 base between them. The CDR3 contains 11 residues. Germline CDR1 DFQATT, CDR2 SNEGSKA (reference sequence). The CDR3 is CSARASYEQYF. CDR3 nucleotide sequence: TGCAGTGCTAGAGCCTCCTACGAGCAGTACTTC.

The chain has TRBV27 and TRBJ1-1, with D possibly TRBD1 on 5 matching bases. V lost 3 bases to trimming and J lost 4 bases, with 9 bases between them. The CDR3 sequence is 13 residues long. CDR1 is MNHEY and CDR2 is SMNVEV in the germline V gene (reference sequence). For the CDR3, the DNA is TGTGCCAGCAGTTTTGTCGGGGGCACTGAAGCTTTCTTT. Translation gives CASSFVGGTEAFF.

The rearrangement joins TRBV28 to TRBJ1-1, with a weak D call TRBD1 (5 bases). The CDR3 sequence is 15 residues long. The V gene lost 1 base and the J gene lost 1 base, with 10 bases spanning the gap. Germline lookup yields CDR1 MDHEN and CDR2 SYDVKM. CDR3 nucleotide sequence: TGTGCCAGCAGTTTATTGGGACGCACGAACACTGAAGCTTTCTTT. Its translation: CASSLLGRTNTEAFF.

This sequence joins TRBV18 and TRBJ2-4, with 8 bases fitting TRBD1. The CDR3 is made up of 19 amino acids. Germline V gene sequence: CDR1 KGHSH, CDR2 LQKENI. Trimming removed 0 bases from V and 0 bases from J; junction bases left unmatched: 10. This chain's CDR3 is CASSPPGQAPPLAKNIQYF. The DNA for the CDR3 is TGTGCCAGCTCACCACCGGGACAGGCGCCGCCGCTAGCCAAAAACATTCAGTACTTC.